These 27 T cell receptor beta chains originate from one sample sequenced in a study of blood T cells in healthy people across ages. The use of a sample-barcoded 5' primer and a J-beta primer mix characterized a second PCR of roughly 6 to 11 cycles. TCRdb reanalysed the 5' RACE reads using MiXCR and keeps one entry per CDR3 protein. Of roughly 1,800,000 distinct CDR3 sequences listed, approximately 50% are singletons. Sequenced: blood. The receptors were gathered from a woman in her thirties or forties in good health.

The chain joins TRBV6-1 to TRBJ2-1; a weak D match, TRBD2 (6 bases). CDR1 is MNHNS, CDR2 SASEGT, per germline. This CDR3 comprises 17 residues. The V end lost 1 base, the J end lost 13 bases, and 26 bases lay between the germline ends. The chain's CDR3 is CASSEVRGGRMQETQFF. CDR3 DNA sequence: TGTGCCAGCAGTGAAGTGCGAGGAGGGAGGATGCAAGAGACCCAGTTCTTC.

The chain employs TRBV5-1 and TRBJ1-1, with D hard to call. Looked up from germline, CDR1 is SGHRS and CDR2 is YFSETQ. This CDR3 has 14 amino acids. The V end lost 5 bases, the J end lost 4 bases, and 15 bases lay between the germline ends. CDR3 sequence reads: CASSKLSAFTEAFF. For the CDR3, the DNA is TGCGCCAGCAGTAAGTTGTCAGCTTTCACTGAAGCTTTCTTT.

The chain has TRBV5-1 and TRBJ2-7; D is possibly TRBD2 (6 bases). V was cut by 2 bases and J by 7 bases, with 16 bases left in between. There are 14 residues in the CDR3. Germline CDR1 and CDR2: SGHRS and YFSETQ. Here the CDR3 DNA reads TGCGCCAGCAGCTTAGGGACTGAAATGGGGGAGCAGTACTTC. It encodes CASSLGTEMGEQYF.

The V call is TRBV12-3 or TRBV12-4, the J call TRBJ2-1, with TRBD2 identical over 8 bases. V was clipped by 3 bases and J by 8 bases; unmatched bases: 9. The CDR3 totals 15 residues. CDR3 residues: CASSFGRGGLDEQFF. Written as DNA, the CDR3 is TGTGCCAGCAGTTTTGGTCGGGGGGGCCTGGATGAGCAGTTCTTC.

This chain joins TRBV7-2 and TRBJ2-5; weak D call: TRBD2 (5 bases). The CDR3 extends over 15 amino acids. Trimming removed 2 bases at V and 5 bases at J, with 15 bases between. Germline lookup yields CDR1 SGHTA and CDR2 FQGNSA. The CDR3 DNA reads as TGTGCCAGCAGCTTAATTCTAGTACCGGGGGAGACCCAGTACTTC. Protein product: CASSLILVPGETQYF.

The genes are TRBV6-5 and TRBJ2-7; D uncertain. Germline V gene sequence: CDR1 MNHEY, CDR2 SVGAGI. Between the trimmed V and J ends, which lost 0 bases and 0 bases, there was a span of 9 bases. The CDR3 runs to 15 residues. This CDR3 is CASSYSKGFSYEQYF. As DNA, the CDR3 is TGTGCCAGCAGTTACTCGAAGGGATTCTCCTACGAGCAGTACTTC.

This clonotype was seen a few times. J is TRBJ2-4 and V is TRBV6-5; 9 positions match TRBD1. Trimming cost V 4 bases and J 0 bases; bases outside gene matches: 10. This CDR3 region has 18 residues. Germline CDR1 is MNHEY and CDR2 is SVGAGI. The CDR3 loop reads CASSSTGTGTLAKNIQYF. The CDR3 nucleotides read TGTGCCAGCAGTTCCACCGGGACAGGGACTCTAGCCAAAAACATTCAGTACTTC.

The V call is TRBV20-1, the J call TRBJ2-7; TRBD1 agrees at 7 bases. V was pared by 7 bases and J by 2 bases, with 8 bases of the junction left unmatched. Per germline, CDR1 DFQATT and CDR2 SNEGSKA (reference sequence). The CDR3 sequence is 13 residues long. CDR3 sequence (DNA): TGCAGTGTGTGGTGGGGACAGCCCTACGAGCAGTACTTC. Translation gives CSVWWGQPYEQYF.

About this clonotype itself: One end of the junction does not line up with germline, which may come from a read error. The gene calls are TRBV5-6 and TRBJ1-4; D is perhaps TRBD1 (5 bases). Germline V gene sequence: CDR1 SGHDT, CDR2 YYEEEE. This CDR3 contains 15 residues. The DNA for the CDR3 is TGTGCCAGCAGCTTGGGAATTGGGGGAGATGAAAACCTGTTTTTT. It codes for CASSLGIGGDENLFF.

This chain connects TRBV6-2 or TRBV6-3 to TRBJ2-5; D remains ambiguous. V was shortened by 7 bases and J by 2 bases, with 17 bases between the two germline ends. Looked up from germline, CDR1 is MNHEY and CDR2 is SVGEGT. The CDR3 covers 15 residues. CDR3 sequence (DNA): TGTGCCAGCATGTCCCTGTCCGTGGGGCAAGAGACCCAGTACTTC. Its protein product is CASMSLSVGQETQYF.

This chain connects TRBV18 to TRBJ2-5; no definite D call. The V gene's germline CDR1 is KGHSH and CDR2 LQKENI. V lost 8 bases and J 2 bases, leaving 9 bases between the germline ends. The CDR3 length is 12 residues. The CDR3 DNA sequence: TGTGCCAGCCATAGTCGGCAAGAGACCCAGTACTTC. It codes for CASHSRQETQYF. The full variable domain, completed using reference TRBV18 and TRBJ2-5, is NAGVMQNPRHLVRRRGQEARLRCSPMKGHSHVYWYRQLPEEGLKFMVYLQKENIIDESGMPKERFSAEFPKEGPSILRIQQVVRGDSAAYFCASHSRQETQYFGPGTRLLVL.

The chain uses TRBV7-2 and TRBJ1-1; possibly TRBD1 for D (6 bases). CDR3 length: 15 residues. CDR1 and CDR2 from the germline V gene are SGHTA and FQGNSA. V shed 3 bases and J shed 1 base, with 12 bases lying between them. CDR3: CASSFGGLSNTEAFF. The CDR3 DNA is TGTGCCAGCAGCTTTGGGGGCTTGTCGAACACTGAAGCTTTCTTT.

The genes are TRBV11-2 and TRBJ2-3, with TRBD2 matching 10 bases. CDR1 is SGHAT and CDR2 is FQNNGV in the germline V gene. With 5 bases clipped from V and 4 bases from J, the junction kept 6 bases outside the gene matches. This CDR3 spans 15 amino acids. Written as DNA, the CDR3 is TGTGCCAGCAGCCCCCGAGCGGGGGGGCCAGATACGCAGTATTTT. This codes for CASSPRAGGPDTQYF.

The chain joins TRBV15 to TRBJ2-7; possibly TRBD1 or TRBD2 for D (5 bases each). CDR3 size: 14 residues. V was clipped by 1 base and J by 5 bases, with 12 bases between them. Germline CDR1 LNHNV, CDR2 YYDKDF (reference sequence). In DNA, the CDR3 is TGTGCCACCAGCAGAGTTGGGGGACCCGACGAGCAGTACTTC. Translated: CATSRVGGPDEQYF.

V gene TRBV24-1 combines with J gene TRBJ2-5; 9 bases are a match to TRBD1. V shed 4 bases and J 1 base; nucleotides not matched to a gene: 9. The CDR3 sequence is 17 residues long. Germline lookup yields CDR1 KGHDR and CDR2 SFDVKD. In DNA, the CDR3 is TGTGCCACCAGTGACTCCGAAGGGACAGGGTTCCAAGAGACCCAGTACTTC. It codes for CATSDSEGTGFQETQYF.

This clonotype was seen repeatedly, ten times or more. The gene calls are TRBV7-8 and TRBJ2-3, with TRBD1 as a possible D gene (5 bases). Germline V gives CDR1 SGHVS, CDR2 FQNEAQ. This CDR3 comprises 15 residues. V was cut by 4 bases and J by 0 bases, with 11 bases left in between. The CDR3 reads CASSSDRLSTDTQYF. CDR3 DNA sequence: TGTGCCAGCAGCTCCGACAGACTTAGCACAGATACGCAGTATTTT. Based on the CDR3 plus reference TRBV7-8 and TRBJ2-3, the full variable domain is GAGVSQSPRYKVAKRGQDVALRCDPISGHVSLFWYQQALGQGPEFLTYFQNEAQLDKSGLPSDRFFAERPEGSVSTLKIQRTQQEDSAVYLCASSSDRLSTDTQYFGPGTRLTVL.

The chain uses TRBV6-5 and TRBJ1-1; no definite D call. The CDR3 is 13 amino acids. Germline V gene lookup returns CDR1 MNHEY and CDR2 SVGAGI. V was clipped by 4 bases and J by 5 bases, with 11 bases between them. Here the CDR3 reads CASSSPQTTEAFF. CDR3 sequence (DNA): TGTGCCAGCAGTTCCCCTCAAACTACTGAAGCTTTCTTT.

The chain has TRBV4-3 and TRBJ2-3; possibly TRBD2 for D (7 bases). Trimming removed 0 bases at V and 5 bases at J, with 21 bases between. This CDR3 is built from 18 residues. Germline lookup yields CDR1 LGHNA and CDR2 YSLEER. As DNA, the CDR3 is TGCGCCAGCAGCCAAGATCCCCCGGACCGGGGGGCCAAAGATACGCAGTATTTT. It is translated as CASSQDPPDRGAKDTQYF.

The chain couples TRBV4-3 to TRBJ2-5; 8 nucleotides align to TRBD2. V shed 1 base and J 2 bases; nucleotides not matched to a gene: 3. The CDR3 sequence is 15 residues long. In germline, CDR1 is LGHNA, CDR2 YSLEER. DNA of the CDR3: TGCGCCAGCAGCCAAGGGGGACTAGAACAAGAGACCCAGTACTTC. It codes for CASSQGGLEQETQYF.

V gene TRBV4-3 combines with J gene TRBJ2-4, with a possible D match to TRBD2 (6 bases). The CDR3 spans 18 residues. Germline V CDR1 and CDR2: LGHNA, YSLEER. Between the trimmed V and J ends, which lost 0 bases and 2 bases, there was a span of 17 bases. CDR3 in amino acids: CASSQDVATRGSKNIQYF. The DNA for the CDR3 is TGCGCCAGCAGCCAAGATGTTGCCACCCGGGGGTCCAAAAACATTCAGTACTTC.

This clonotype was counted a few times. The chain employs TRBV7-2 and TRBJ2-3, with no clear D. The CDR3 runs to 12 residues. Germline V CDR1 and CDR2: SGHTA, FQGNSA. Trimming removed 4 bases from V and 7 bases from J, with 9 bases in between. The CDR3 reads CASSSLVNTQYF. Here the CDR3 DNA reads TGTGCCAGCAGCTCTTTGGTAAATACGCAGTATTTT.

V and J are TRBV4-1 and TRBJ2-5; D ambiguous. The J call may be faulty, since TRBJ2-7 better matches the DNA end. This CDR3 has 14 amino acids. CDR1 is MGHRA, CDR2 YSYEKL, per germline. The CDR3: CASSHRDGNYEQYF. In DNA form, the CDR3 reads TGCGCCAGCAGCCATAGAGACGGTAACTACGAGCAGTACTTC.

The chain has TRBV14 and TRBJ2-3, with D hard to call. The length of the CDR3 is 16 residues. V shed 4 bases and J shed 0 bases, with 14 bases lying between them. CDR1 is SGHDN and CDR2 is FVKESK in the germline V gene. The CDR3 DNA sequence: TGTGCCAGCAGCCGAAGTATGAGTCCCAGCACAGATACGCAGTATTTT. Encoded protein: CASSRSMSPSTDTQYF.

The rearrangement links TRBV9 to TRBJ2-2; possible D gene TRBD2, 6 bases. Germline CDR1 reads SGDLS; CDR2 reads YYNGEE. Trimming pared 3 bases from V and 5 bases from J, leaving 17 bases between. The CDR3 length is 16 residues. The CDR3 reads CASSAGQGGWTGELFF. CDR3 in DNA: TGTGCCAGCAGCGCTGGGCAGGGAGGATGGACCGGGGAGCTGTTTTTT.

The chain is built from TRBV7-2 and TRBJ2-1; D is undetermined. The J call could be wrong; TRBJ2-7 is a better fit for the DNA end. This CDR3 spans 12 amino acids. In germline, CDR1 is SGHTA, CDR2 FQGNSA. CDR3 coding DNA: TGTGCCAGCAGCTCCGGTAGTAATGAGCAGTACTTC. Protein: CASSSGSNEQYF.

In the case of this clonotype: Germline and junction disagree at one end, which may indicate a read error. This chain joins TRBV15 and TRBJ1-6, with unresolved D. The CDR3 covers 15 residues. The germline V gene encodes CDR1 LNHNV and CDR2 YYDKDF (reference sequence). In nucleotides, the CDR3 is TGTGTCACCAGCGCTACCCCGGGTATTGGATCACCCCTCCACTTT. Translating gives CVTSATPGIGSPLHF.

The chain recombines TRBV4-2 with TRBJ2-2; 7 nucleotides agree with TRBD2. Germline CDR1 and CDR2: LGHNA and YNFKEQ. The V and J ends lost 6 bases and 4 bases, in that order; junction bases with no gene match: 8. This CDR3 has 15 residues. The CDR3 is CASSGEREGTGELFF. The CDR3 region has the DNA TGTGCCAGCAGTGGTGAGAGGGAGGGCACCGGGGAGCTGTTTTTT.